This T cell receptor beta chain was found in a study of T cells in Graves' hyperthyroidism and ophthalmopathy. Researchers amplified the TCR beta CDR3 regions from RNA transcripts. First-round RT-PCR of the TCR CDR3 relied on the HTBI primer set. TCRdb passed the multiplex PCR reads through MiXCR, listing each CDR3 protein once. Of more than 500,000 distinct CDR3 sequences detected, roughly 14% appear once; the ten largest clones hold around 4%. Trimming removed 4 bases at V and 4 bases at J, with 11 bases between. The CDR3 consists of 14 residues. CDR1 is MNHEY, CDR2 SVGAGI, per germline. V and J are TRBV6-5 and TRBJ1-3; D may be TRBD1 (5 bases). The material sequenced was blood. This receptor was obtained from a woman in her forties with Graves' ophthalmopathy. As DNA, the CDR3 is TGTGCCAGCAGTTCAGGGTCTGACGGAAACACCATATATTTT. Translation: CASSSGSDGNTIYF.